These 31 T cell receptor beta chains were all obtained from the same sample, sequenced in a study of cytomegalovirus exposure and HLA in healthy donors (dated by TCRdb to the late 2010s). Library generation was performed with the immunoSEQ multiplex PCR assay. A mixture of 60 forward primers for TCR Vbeta segments and 13 reverse primers for TCR Jbeta segments was used in the multiplex PCR. TCRdb retrieved this table from immuneACCESS and kept in-frame rearrangements only. Not all clones are present; in checked studies, unresolved V genes account for under half, and no reason is known for the remainder. The sample data list roughly 130,000 clones, and roughly 70% of these were observed just once. The ten largest clonotypes hold around 4.5% of the sample. Sequencing was carried out using PBMCs. These receptors were collected from a man between 18 and 35 years old in good health and CMV-seropositive.

The count of this clone is one. The J gene is TRBJ1-1, the V gene TRBV28, with a tentative D call TRBD1 (5 bases). Trimming shortened V by 7 bases and J by 4 bases, and 16 bases separated the two germline ends. The CDR3 has 14 amino acids. Germline CDR1 reads MDHEN; CDR2 reads SYDVKM. The CDR3 loop reads CASTPPGRATEAFF. DNA for the CDR3: TGTGCCAGCACCCCCCCTGGCAGGGCCACTGAAGCTTTCTTT.

The rearrangement joins TRBV15 to TRBJ1-5; D is unclear. CDR1 is LNHNV and CDR2 is YYDKDF in the germline V gene (reference sequence). The CDR3 totals 15 residues. The V gene lost 1 base and the J gene lost 0 bases, with 7 bases spanning the gap. The CDR3 nucleotides read TGTGCCACCAGCAGAGGACTCTCTAGCAATCAGCCCCAGCATTTT. The encoded protein is CATSRGLSSNQPQHF.

In DNA form, the CDR3 reads TGTGCCAGCAGTACTAAGTCGGGACTAGGTACCTACAATGAGCAGTTCTTC. This codes for CASSTKSGLGTYNEQFF. This chain joins TRBV28 and TRBJ2-1; 8 positions agree with TRBD2. V dropped 5 bases and J dropped 2; count of bases not matched to a gene: 11. This CDR3 contains 17 residues. The germline gives CDR1 MDHEN, CDR2 SYDVKM.

This clone appeared a few times. The genes are TRBV7-9 and TRBJ2-1; TRBD2 matches at 13 bases. Per germline, CDR1 SEHNR and CDR2 FQNEAQ (reference sequence). V gave up 6 bases and J gave up 6 bases; unmatched junction bases: 2. The CDR3 is 14 residues long. The DNA of the CDR3 is TGTGCCAGCAGACTAGCGGGAGGGCCCAATGAGCAGTTCTTC. As protein: CASRLAGGPNEQFF.

The V call is TRBV6-5, the J call TRBJ2-1; TRBD2 aligns across 7 bases. The germline gives CDR1 MNHEY, CDR2 SVGAGI. The junction had 10 bases not matched to a gene; V was cut back by 9 bases and J by 2 bases. This CDR3 contains 15 residues. For the CDR3, the DNA is TGTGCCAGTCTCCGCTTGGCGGGAGCCTACAATGAGCAGTTCTTC. It specifies CASLRLAGAYNEQFF.

The genes are TRBV7-2 and TRBJ2-5; the D gene is possibly TRBD2 (5 bases). From germline, CDR1 is SGHTA and CDR2 FQGNSA. This CDR3 is built from 14 residues. The germline V and J ends were trimmed by 5 bases and 4 bases, with 14 bases remaining between them. This CDR3 reads CASSPQAVGETQYF. CDR3 DNA: TGTGCCAGCAGCCCCCAAGCGGTTGGAGAGACCCAGTACTTC.

The gene calls are TRBV19 and TRBJ2-1; D is unclear. V gave up 1 base and J gave up 2 bases, with 3 bases separating them. This CDR3 contains 13 residues. Germline CDR1 LNHDA, CDR2 SQIVND (reference sequence). CDR3 region: CASSIVAYNEQFF. The CDR3 coding sequence is TGTGCCAGTAGTATAGTCGCCTACAATGAGCAGTTCTTC.

J is TRBJ2-7 and V is TRBV5-6, with D unresolved. CDR3 length: 13 amino acids. Trimming took off 3 bases at V and 2 bases at J, with 9 bases between the two ends. Germline CDR1 reads SGHDT; CDR2 reads YYEEEE. The CDR3 sequence is CASSSTVTYEQYF. CDR3 nucleotides: TGTGCCAGCAGCTCGACTGTAACCTACGAGCAGTACTTC.

V and J are TRBV5-4 and TRBJ2-3; TRBD2 is a possible D gene (5 bases). The CDR3 has 13 residues. Deletions cut 5 bases from V and 6 bases from J, with 13 bases between. CDR1 is SGHNT, CDR2 YYREEE, per germline (reference sequence). CDR3 DNA sequence: TGTGCCAGCAGGCGGGCCCGTTGGGATACGCAGTATTTT. It is translated as CASRRARWDTQYF. Filled out from reference TRBV5-4 and TRBJ2-3, the complete variable domain reads ETGVTQSPTHLIKTRGQQVTLRCSSQSGHNTVSWYQQALGQGPQFIFQYYREEENGRGNFPPRFSGLQFPNYSSELNVNALELDDSALYLCASRRARWDTQYFGPGTRLTVL.

The chain carries TRBV4-2 and TRBJ1-2, with 7 bases lining up with TRBD1. V gave up 3 bases and J gave up 2 bases; unmatched junction bases: 6. CDR3 size: 15 residues. In germline, CDR1 is LGHNA, CDR2 YNFKEQ. CDR3 sequence reads: CASSQRGQINYGYTF. The CDR3, as DNA: TGTGCCAGCAGCCAGAGGGGACAGATAAACTATGGCTACACCTTC.

CDR3: CASSPRGYNQPQHF. The CDR3 coding sequence is TGTGCCAGCAGCCCCAGGGGGTACAATCAGCCCCAGCATTTT. V and J are TRBV7-8 and TRBJ1-5; 7 bases map to TRBD1. CDR1 and CDR2 (germline): SGHVS, FQNEAQ. Losses at the gene ends were 5 bases for V and 3 bases for J; bases not matched to a gene: 4. This CDR3 is built from 14 residues.

The chain employs TRBV28 and TRBJ1-4; D gene ambiguous. The germline gives CDR1 MDHEN, CDR2 SYDVKM. CDR3 length: 13 amino acids. V lost 8 bases and J lost 13, with 20 bases in between. CDR3 in DNA: TGTGCCAGCCATCCGGGGTTTAAGAACGGACTGTTTTTT. Its protein product is CASHPGFKNGLFF.

The chain uses TRBV7-2 and TRBJ1-5; unclear D gene. Trimming took off 5 bases at V and 5 bases at J, with 7 bases between the two ends. There are 12 residues in the CDR3. Per the germline V gene, CDR1 is SGHTA and CDR2 is FQGNSA. Here the CDR3 DNA reads TGTGCCAGCAGCCACGTAGATCAGCCCCAGCATTTT. The encoded protein is CASSHVDQPQHF.

The rearrangement joins TRBV5-4 to TRBJ2-6; 7 nucleotides align to TRBD1. The CDR3 length is 17 residues. The V gene end was trimmed by 4 bases and the J gene end by 4 bases; junction bases not matched to a gene: 11. From germline, CDR1 is SGHNT and CDR2 YYREEE (reference sequence). CDR3: CASSQGHTGVGANVLTF. CDR3 in DNA: TGTGCCAGCAGCCAAGGCCATACAGGGGTCGGGGCCAACGTCCTGACTTTC.

This sequence joins TRBV9 and TRBJ2-2; 10 bases map to TRBD2. Germline V gene data show CDR1 as SGDLS and CDR2 as YYNGEE. The CDR3 runs to 16 residues. The V gene end was trimmed by 0 bases and the J gene end by 4 bases; junction bases not matched to a gene: 3. CDR3 coding DNA: TGTGCCAGCAGCGTAGTCCCTAGCGGGAGCACCGGGGAGCTGTTTTTT. Its protein is CASSVVPSGSTGELFF.

The CDR3 sequence: CASTLGAGDDNQPQHF. DNA for the CDR3: TGTGCCAGCACCCTAGGGGCAGGGGATGACAATCAGCCCCAGCATTTT. The chain recombines TRBV7-9 with TRBJ1-5, with D maybe TRBD1 (6 bases). The CDR3 runs 16 residues. The V end lost 7 bases, the J end lost 3 bases, and 19 bases lay between the germline ends. Germline V gives CDR1 SEHNR, CDR2 FQNEAQ (reference sequence). Together with reference TRBV7-9 and TRBJ1-5, the CDR3 gives the full variable domain: DTGVSQNPRHKITKRGQNVTFRCDPISEHNRLYWYRQTLGQGPEFLTYFQNEAQLEKSRLLSDRFSAERPKGSFSTLEIQRTEQGDSAMYLCASTLGAGDDNQPQHFGDGTRLSIL.

This rearrangement joins TRBV2 to TRBJ2-3; TRBD2 matches 15 bases. Per germline, CDR1 SNHLY and CDR2 FYNNEI. This CDR3 has 16 residues. V was clipped by 7 bases and J by 5 bases; unmatched bases: 7. This CDR3 is CASTVGLAGGLDTQYF. The CDR3 region has the DNA TGTGCCAGCACGGTGGGACTAGCGGGAGGTTTAGATACGCAGTATTTT.

A few counts support this clone. The chain has TRBV28 and TRBJ2-3; the D gene is possibly TRBD1 (6 bases). The V end was cut by 4 bases, the J end by 5 bases, with 19 bases between. The CDR3 sequence is 16 residues long. CDR1 and CDR2 (germline): MDHEN, SYDVKM. CDR3 sequence (DNA): TGTGCCAGCAGTTCCCCAGGGGCCCAGCTATTAGATACGCAGTATTTT. Translating gives CASSSPGAQLLDTQYF.

This clone has just a few counts. The rearrangement joins TRBV4-3 to TRBJ1-5, with 9 bases fitting TRBD1. Germline V gene data show CDR1 as LGHNA and CDR2 as YSLEER. This CDR3 comprises 15 residues. Unmatched junction bases numbered 7, after V lost 1 base and J lost 9 bases. The CDR3 DNA reads TGCGCCAGCAGCCAAGGGGACAGGGTTCGTTGGCCCCAGCATTTT. Protein: CASSQGDRVRWPQHF.

CDR3 region: CASSLVFGGGYTF. DNA of the CDR3: TGTGCCAGCAGCTTAGTTTTCGGCGGGGGCTACACCTTC. This chain joins TRBV7-2 and TRBJ1-2, with D uncertain. The CDR3 totals 13 residues. Trimming removed 1 base from V and 8 bases from J, with 11 bases in between. CDR1 and CDR2 (germline): SGHTA, FQGNSA.

The chain has TRBV19 and TRBJ2-7; D ambiguous. The CDR3 loop spans 14 amino acids. Per germline, CDR1 LNHDA and CDR2 SQIVND (reference sequence). The V gene lost 3 bases and the J gene lost 0 bases, with 9 bases spanning the gap. The CDR3 bases are TGTGCCAGTAGTATGAGCACCGTCTCCTACGAGCAGTACTTC. Translated, it gives CASSMSTVSYEQYF.

This clone has a single count. The chain has TRBV29-1 and TRBJ2-2, with a weak D call TRBD2 (5 bases). The CDR3 is 12 residues long. Germline V gene sequence: CDR1 SQVTM, CDR2 ANQGSEA. The CDR3: CTTVSGTGELFF. In nucleotides, the CDR3 is TGCACCACTGTGAGCGGCACCGGGGAGCTGTTTTTT.

The genes are TRBV11-1 and TRBJ1-2; 10 bases align to TRBD1. CDR1 and CDR2 from the germline V gene are SGHAT and FQDESV (reference sequence). The CDR3 is made up of 14 amino acids. The V and J ends lost 5 bases and 5 bases, in that order; junction bases with no gene match: 5. The CDR3 loop reads CASSPRGQGYGYTF. The CDR3 region has the DNA TGTGCCAGCAGCCCACGGGGACAGGGGTATGGCTACACCTTC.

The V call is TRBV9, the J call TRBJ1-1; TRBD1 is a possible D gene (5 bases). The V end was cut by 7 bases, the J end by 7 bases, with 11 bases between. Per germline, CDR1 SGDLS and CDR2 YYNGEE. The CDR3 runs to 11 residues. CDR3: CASGQGGEAFF. CDR3 coding DNA: TGTGCCAGCGGGCAGGGTGGTGAAGCTTTCTTT.

The chain employs TRBV6-6 and TRBJ1-3; D gene unclear. V lost 2 bases to trimming and J lost 0 bases, with 8 bases between them. CDR1 and CDR2 (germline): MNHNY, SVGAGI (reference sequence). This CDR3 has 15 amino acids. The CDR3 nucleotides read TGTGCCAGCAGTTACCCGCGGAGCTCTGGAAACACCATATATTTT. Amino acid sequence: CASSYPRSSGNTIYF.

This clone was counted a single time. The chain has TRBV6-1 and TRBJ2-7, with D possibly being TRBD2 (5 bases). This CDR3 is 14 amino acids long. The germline V gene has CDR1 MNHNS and CDR2 SASEGT. V was trimmed by 1 base and J by 4 bases, leaving 11 bases between them. CDR3 in amino acids: CASSEGGIGYEQYF. CDR3 in DNA: TGTGCCAGCAGTGAAGGAGGGATTGGGTACGAGCAGTACTTC.

The chain uses TRBV7-2 and TRBJ1-1; no definite D call. There are 13 residues in the CDR3. Trimming left V 5 bases short and J 0 bases short, with 7 bases between. Germline-derived CDR1 and CDR2 are SGHTA and FQGNSA. The CDR3 sequence: CASSRQMNTEAFF. The CDR3 DNA follows: TGTGCCAGCAGCCGACAAATGAACACTGAAGCTTTCTTT.

V is TRBV5-1 and J is TRBJ2-7; 13 bases are shared with TRBD2. V lost 4 bases and J lost 3; bases outside the gene matches: 1. Germline-derived CDR1 and CDR2 are SGHRS and YFSETQ. The CDR3 loop spans 14 amino acids. The CDR3 coding sequence is TGCGCCAGCAGCGGGACTAGCGGGAACTACGAGCAGTACTTC. Its protein is CASSGTSGNYEQYF. Variable domain in full (rest from reference TRBV5-1 and TRBJ2-7): KAGVTQTPRYLIKTRGQQVTLSCSPISGHRSVSWYQQTPGQGLQFLFEYFSETQRNKGNFPGRFSGRQFSNSRSEMNVSTLELGDSALYLCASSGTSGNYEQYFGPGTRLTVT.

The chain recombines TRBV2 with TRBJ1-5; tentative D call: TRBD1 (6 bases). The V gene's germline CDR1 is SNHLY and CDR2 FYNNEI. V was pared by 4 bases and J by 1 base, with 8 bases between. The CDR3 is made up of 14 amino acids. The CDR3, as DNA: TGTGCCAGCAGTGGGGACATCAGCAATCAGCCCCAGCATTTT. Amino acids: CASSGDISNQPQHF.

This clone was counted a few times. The rearrangement joins TRBV6-1 to TRBJ1-3; weak D call: TRBD1 (6 bases). CDR3 size: 14 residues. Trimming removed 4 bases at V and 0 bases at J, with 7 bases between. Germline CDR1 reads MNHNS; CDR2 reads SASEGT. CDR3 DNA sequence: TGTGCCAGCAGTGTAGGGGGCTCTGGAAACACCATATATTTT. This gives the protein CASSVGGSGNTIYF.

The rearrangement uses TRBV5-1 and TRBJ1-5, with D possibly TRBD1 on 5 matching bases. This CDR3 region has 15 residues. Germline CDR1 SGHRS, CDR2 YFSETQ. V lost 3 bases and J 3 bases, leaving 13 bases between the germline ends. DNA of the CDR3: TGCGCCAGCAGCTGGGGGGTAGGGGACAATCAGCCCCAGCATTTT. Protein sequence: CASSWGVGDNQPQHF.